The clone carrying this T cell receptor (beta chain) has a count of ten or more. What it recognizes is unknown. This entry belongs to a study of T cells in Graves' hyperthyroidism and ophthalmopathy. Study context: Peripheral blood sampling occurred at initial diagnosis, before any treatment. Findings and caveats of the study: Researchers report that a 13 V-J model separated ophthalmopathy from stable hyperthyroidism. Within blood appeared most thyroid clonotypes that had expanded above 0.001.

Around 9.9 ml of fresh peripheral blood supplied the PBMCs. The TCR beta CDR3 regions underwent amplification using RNA transcripts as the source. The study used the HTBI primer set for a first-round RT-PCR of the TCR CDR3. TCRdb re-derived calls from the multiplex PCR reads in MiXCR, one entry per CDR3 protein. The table records fewer than 250,000 distinct CDR3 sequences, roughly 17% of them present only once. Germline V gives CDR1 SNHLY, CDR2 FYNNEI. Trimming pared 4 bases from V and 3 bases from J, leaving 12 bases between. This CDR3 has 14 residues. The chain carries TRBV2 and TRBJ1-1; D not resolved. The clonotype comes from a woman younger than 35 with Graves' ophthalmopathy. The source material was blood. In DNA form, the CDR3 reads TGTGCCAGCAGTGTGGGTCCCGCGGACACTGAAGCTTTCTTT. Translated, it gives CASSVGPADTEAFF.